These 2 T cell receptor beta chains were sequenced from one sample in a study of diagnostic markers for celiac disease. From its re-call of the reads, TCRdb lists each CDR3 protein once, without DNA. This repertoire comprises 5,500 to 7,000 distinct CDR3 sequences; its ten largest clones make up approximately 5.6%. The sequencing input was either unsorted cells or a sorted T cell fraction (not recorded which). These receptors were taken from a human donor. This table probably holds off-target reads from a library built for another chain.

The V and J genes are TRBV7-6 and TRBJ2-1; the TCRdb D gene call, TRBD2, has no DNA to confirm it. Germline CDR1 reads SGHVS; CDR2 reads FNYEAQ. The CDR3 runs 16 residues. CDR3 amino acids: CASSLVGGGWVYEQFF.

Considering frequency, this clonotype is medium-sized. The chain uses TRBV6-6 and TRBJ1-2. Germline V lookup: CDR1 MNHNY, CDR2 SVGAGI (reference sequence). The CDR3 loop spans 17 amino acids. The CDR3 loop is CASSYSSGQRANYGYTF.